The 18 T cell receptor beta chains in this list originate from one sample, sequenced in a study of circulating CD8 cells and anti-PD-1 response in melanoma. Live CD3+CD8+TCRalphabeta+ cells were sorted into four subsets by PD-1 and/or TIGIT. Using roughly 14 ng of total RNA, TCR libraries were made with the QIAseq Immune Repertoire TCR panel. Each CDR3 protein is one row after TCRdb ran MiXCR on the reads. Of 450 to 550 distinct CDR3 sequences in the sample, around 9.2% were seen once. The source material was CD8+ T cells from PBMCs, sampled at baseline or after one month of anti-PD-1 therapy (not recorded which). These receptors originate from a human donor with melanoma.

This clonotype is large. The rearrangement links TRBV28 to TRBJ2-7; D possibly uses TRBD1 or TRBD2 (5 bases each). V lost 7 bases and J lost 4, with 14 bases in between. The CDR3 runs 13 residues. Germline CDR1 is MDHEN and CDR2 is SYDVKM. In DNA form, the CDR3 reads TGTGCCAGCACGGGGCTCCTTGGGTACGAGCAGTACTTC. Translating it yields CASTGLLGYEQYF.

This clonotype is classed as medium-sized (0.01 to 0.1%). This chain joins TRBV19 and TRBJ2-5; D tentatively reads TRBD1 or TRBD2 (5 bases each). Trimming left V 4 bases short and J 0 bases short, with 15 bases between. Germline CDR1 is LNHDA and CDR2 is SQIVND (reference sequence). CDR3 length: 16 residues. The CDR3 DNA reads TGTGCCAGTAGTACCCCCCTGACGGGACACCAAGAGACCCAGTACTTC. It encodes CASSTPLTGHQETQYF.

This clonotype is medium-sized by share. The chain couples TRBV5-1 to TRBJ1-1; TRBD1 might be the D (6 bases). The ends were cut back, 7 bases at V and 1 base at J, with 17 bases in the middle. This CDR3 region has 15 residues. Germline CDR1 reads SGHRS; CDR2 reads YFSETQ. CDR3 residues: CASSLGGGQNTEAFF. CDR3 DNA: TGCGCCAGCTCCCTGGGCGGGGGCCAGAACACTGAAGCTTTCTTT.

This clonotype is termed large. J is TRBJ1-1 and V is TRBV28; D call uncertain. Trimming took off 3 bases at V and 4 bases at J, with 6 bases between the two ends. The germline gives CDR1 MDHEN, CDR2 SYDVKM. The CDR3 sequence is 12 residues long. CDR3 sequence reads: CASSFLSTEAFF. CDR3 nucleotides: TGTGCCAGCAGTTTTCTTTCCACTGAAGCTTTCTTT.

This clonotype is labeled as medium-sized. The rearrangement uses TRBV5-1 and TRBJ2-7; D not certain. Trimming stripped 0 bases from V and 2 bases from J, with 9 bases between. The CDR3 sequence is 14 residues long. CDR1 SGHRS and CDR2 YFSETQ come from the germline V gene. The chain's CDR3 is CASSLGRETYEQYF. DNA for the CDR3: TGCGCCAGCAGCTTGGGTCGAGAAACCTACGAGCAGTACTTC.

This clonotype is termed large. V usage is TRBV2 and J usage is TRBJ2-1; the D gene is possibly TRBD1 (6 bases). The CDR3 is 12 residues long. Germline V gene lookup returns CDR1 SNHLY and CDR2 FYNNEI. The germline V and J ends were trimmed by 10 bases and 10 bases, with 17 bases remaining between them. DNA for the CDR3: TGTGCCACCGCGACAGGCCTGACGGAGCAGTTCTTC. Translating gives CATATGLTEQFF.

The CDR3: CASRDRDSPTGELFF. CDR3 coding DNA: TGTGCCAGCAGAGACAGAGACAGTCCCACCGGGGAGCTGTTTTTT. The chain recombines TRBV2 with TRBJ2-2; tentative D call: TRBD1 (5 bases). Germline V gene lookup returns CDR1 SNHLY and CDR2 FYNNEI. The CDR3 sequence is 15 residues long. Trimming stripped 6 bases from V and 4 bases from J, with 15 bases between.

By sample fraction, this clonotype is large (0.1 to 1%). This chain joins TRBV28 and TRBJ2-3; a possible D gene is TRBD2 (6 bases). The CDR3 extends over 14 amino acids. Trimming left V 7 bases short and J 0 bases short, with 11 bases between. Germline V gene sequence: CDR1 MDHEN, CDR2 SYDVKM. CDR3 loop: CASTLALSTDTQYF. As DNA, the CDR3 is TGTGCCAGCACCCTAGCGTTAAGCACAGATACGCAGTATTTT.

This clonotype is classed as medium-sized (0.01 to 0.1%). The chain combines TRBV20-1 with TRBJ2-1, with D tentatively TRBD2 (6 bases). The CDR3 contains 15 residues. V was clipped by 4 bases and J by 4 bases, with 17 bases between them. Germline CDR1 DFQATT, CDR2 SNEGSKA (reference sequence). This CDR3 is CSATQSGGAYNEQFF. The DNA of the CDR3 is TGCAGTGCTACCCAGTCTGGCGGGGCGTACAATGAGCAGTTCTTC.

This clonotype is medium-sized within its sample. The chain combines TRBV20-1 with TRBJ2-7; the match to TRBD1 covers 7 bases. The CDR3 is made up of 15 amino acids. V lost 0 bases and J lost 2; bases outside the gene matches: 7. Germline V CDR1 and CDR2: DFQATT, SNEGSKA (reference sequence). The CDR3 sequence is CSARERDRAPYEQYF. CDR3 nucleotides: TGCAGTGCTAGAGAACGAGACAGGGCCCCCTACGAGCAGTACTTC.

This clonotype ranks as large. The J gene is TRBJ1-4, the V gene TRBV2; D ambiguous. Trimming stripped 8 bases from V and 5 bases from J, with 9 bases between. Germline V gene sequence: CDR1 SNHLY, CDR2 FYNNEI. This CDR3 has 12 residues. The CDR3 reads CASRGQNEKLFF. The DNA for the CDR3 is TGTGCCAGCCGAGGGCAGAATGAAAAACTGTTTTTT. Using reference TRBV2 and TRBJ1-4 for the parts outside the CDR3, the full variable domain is EPEVTQTPSHQVTQMGQEVILRCVPISNHLYFYWYRQILGQKVEFLVSFYNNEISEKSEIFDDQFSVERPDGSNFTLKIRSTKLEDSAMYFCASRGQNEKLFFGSGTQLSVL.

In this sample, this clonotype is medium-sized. CDR3 nucleotides: TGTGCCAGCAGCCCGGGACTACAAACCTACGAGCAGTACTTC. Its protein product is CASSPGLQTYEQYF. The gene calls are TRBV13 and TRBJ2-7; 7 nucleotides align to TRBD2. Germline CDR1 reads PRHDT; CDR2 reads FYEKMQ (reference sequence). Losses at the gene ends were 5 bases for V and 2 bases for J; bases not matched to a gene: 6. There are 14 residues in the CDR3.

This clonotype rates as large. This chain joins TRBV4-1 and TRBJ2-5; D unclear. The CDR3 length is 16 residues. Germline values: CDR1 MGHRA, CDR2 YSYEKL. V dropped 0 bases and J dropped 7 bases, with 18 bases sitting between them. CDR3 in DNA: TGCGCCAGCAGCCAAGATGGAATGGGCGGCCTAGGGACCCAGTACTTC. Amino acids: CASSQDGMGGLGTQYF.

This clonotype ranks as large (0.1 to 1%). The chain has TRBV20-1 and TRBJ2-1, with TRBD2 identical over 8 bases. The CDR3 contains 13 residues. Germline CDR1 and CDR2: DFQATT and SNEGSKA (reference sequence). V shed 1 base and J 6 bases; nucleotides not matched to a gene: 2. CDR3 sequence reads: CSARVAGSNEQFF. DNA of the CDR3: TGCAGTGCTAGAGTAGCGGGGTCCAATGAGCAGTTCTTC.

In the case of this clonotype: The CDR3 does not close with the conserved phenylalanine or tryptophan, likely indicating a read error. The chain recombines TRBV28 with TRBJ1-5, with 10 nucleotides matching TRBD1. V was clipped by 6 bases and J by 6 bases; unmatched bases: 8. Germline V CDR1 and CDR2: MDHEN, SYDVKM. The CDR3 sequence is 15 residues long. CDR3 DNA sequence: TGTGCCAGCAGCTCTCCGGGACAGGGGCGTCAGCCCCAGCATCTT. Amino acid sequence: CASSSPGQGRQPQHL.

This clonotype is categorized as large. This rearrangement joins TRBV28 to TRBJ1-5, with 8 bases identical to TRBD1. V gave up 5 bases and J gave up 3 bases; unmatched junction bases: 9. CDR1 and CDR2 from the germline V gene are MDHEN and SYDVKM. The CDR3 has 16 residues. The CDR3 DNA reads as TGTGCCAGCAGTGAACGGACAGGGAAGGACAATCAGCCCCAGCATTTT. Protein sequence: CASSERTGKDNQPQHF.

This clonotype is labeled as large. For the CDR3, the DNA is TGCAGCGGAGGGGGGGAAGGCACAGATACGCAGTATTTT. Its protein is CSGGGEGTDTQYF. V usage is TRBV29-1 and J usage is TRBJ2-3; weak D call: TRBD2 (7 bases). V shed 7 bases and J shed 1 base, with 12 bases lying between them. This CDR3 contains 13 residues. In germline, CDR1 is SQVTM, CDR2 ANQGSEA.

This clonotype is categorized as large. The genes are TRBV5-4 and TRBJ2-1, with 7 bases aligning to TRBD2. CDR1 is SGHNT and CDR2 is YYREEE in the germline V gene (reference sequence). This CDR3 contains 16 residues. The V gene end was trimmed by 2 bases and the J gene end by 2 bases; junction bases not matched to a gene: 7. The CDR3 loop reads CASSFLASGAYNEQFF. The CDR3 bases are TGTGCCAGCAGCTTTTTAGCTAGCGGCGCCTACAATGAGCAGTTCTTC.